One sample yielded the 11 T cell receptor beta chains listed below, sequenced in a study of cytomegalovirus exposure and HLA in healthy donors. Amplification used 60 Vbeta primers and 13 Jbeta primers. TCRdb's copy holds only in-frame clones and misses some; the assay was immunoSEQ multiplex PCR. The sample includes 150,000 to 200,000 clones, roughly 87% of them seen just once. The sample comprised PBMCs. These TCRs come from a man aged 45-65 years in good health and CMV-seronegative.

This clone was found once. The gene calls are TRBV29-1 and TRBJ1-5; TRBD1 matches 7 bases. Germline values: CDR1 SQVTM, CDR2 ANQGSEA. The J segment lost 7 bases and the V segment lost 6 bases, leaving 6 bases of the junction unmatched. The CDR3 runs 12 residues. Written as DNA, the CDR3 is TGCAGCGTACGACAGGGAATGCAGCCCCAGCATTTT. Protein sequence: CSVRQGMQPQHF.

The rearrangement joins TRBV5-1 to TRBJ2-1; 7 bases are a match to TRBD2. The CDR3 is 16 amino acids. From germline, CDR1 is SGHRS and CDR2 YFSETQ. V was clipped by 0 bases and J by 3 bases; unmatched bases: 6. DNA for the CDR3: TGCGCCAGCAGCTTGGATCGGGGGGTAAACTACAATGAGCAGTTCTTC. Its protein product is CASSLDRGVNYNEQFF.

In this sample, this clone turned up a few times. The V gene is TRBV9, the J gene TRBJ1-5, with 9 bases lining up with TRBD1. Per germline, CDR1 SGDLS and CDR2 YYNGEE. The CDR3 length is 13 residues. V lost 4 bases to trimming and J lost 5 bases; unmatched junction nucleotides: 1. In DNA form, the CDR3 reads TGTGCCAGCAGCCGGGACAGGGATCAGCCCCAGCATTTT. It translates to CASSRDRDQPQHF. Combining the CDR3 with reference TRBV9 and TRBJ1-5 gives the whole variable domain DSGVTQTPKHLITATGQRVTLRCSPRSGDLSVYWYQQSLDQGLQFLIQYYNGEERAKGNILERFSAQQFPDLHSELNLSSLELGDSALYFCASSRDRDQPQHFGDGTRLSIL.

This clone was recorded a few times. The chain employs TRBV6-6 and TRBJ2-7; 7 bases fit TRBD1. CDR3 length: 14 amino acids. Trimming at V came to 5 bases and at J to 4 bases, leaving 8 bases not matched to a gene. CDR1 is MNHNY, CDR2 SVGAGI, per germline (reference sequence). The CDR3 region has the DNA TGTGCCAGCAGTAGACCGGGACAGCTGTACGAGCAGTACTTC. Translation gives CASSRPGQLYEQYF.

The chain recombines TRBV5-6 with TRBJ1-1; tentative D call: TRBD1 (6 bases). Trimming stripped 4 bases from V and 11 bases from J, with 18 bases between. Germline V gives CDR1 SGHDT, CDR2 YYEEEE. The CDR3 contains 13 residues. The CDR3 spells CASSTGPQGRAFF. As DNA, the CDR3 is TGTGCCAGCAGCACCGGACCCCAGGGGCGGGCTTTCTTT.

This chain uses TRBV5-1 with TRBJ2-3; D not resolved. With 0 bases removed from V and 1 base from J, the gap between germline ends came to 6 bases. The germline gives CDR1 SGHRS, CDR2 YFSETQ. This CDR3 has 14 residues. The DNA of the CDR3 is TGCGCCAGCAGCTTGGACAGACGCACAGATACGCAGTATTTT. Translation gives CASSLDRRTDTQYF.

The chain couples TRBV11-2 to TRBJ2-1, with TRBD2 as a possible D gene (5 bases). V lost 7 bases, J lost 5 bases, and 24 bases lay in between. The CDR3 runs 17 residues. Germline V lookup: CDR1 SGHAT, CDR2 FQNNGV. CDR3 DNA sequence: TGTGCCAGCACCCCGAGCTTGTCAAGCGACTATCACAATGAGCAGTTCTTC. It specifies CASTPSLSSDYHNEQFF.

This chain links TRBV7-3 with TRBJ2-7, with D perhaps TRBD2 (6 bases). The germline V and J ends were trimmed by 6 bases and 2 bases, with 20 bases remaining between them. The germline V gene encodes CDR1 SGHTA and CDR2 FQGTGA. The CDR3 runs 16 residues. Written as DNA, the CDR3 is TGTGCCAGCAGGTCTCTAACGGGAGTTCGGCCCTACGAGCAGTACTTC. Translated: CASRSLTGVRPYEQYF.

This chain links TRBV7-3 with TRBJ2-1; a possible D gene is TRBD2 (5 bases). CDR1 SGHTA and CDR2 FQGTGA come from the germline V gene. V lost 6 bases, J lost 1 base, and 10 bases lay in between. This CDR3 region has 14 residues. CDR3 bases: TGTGCCAGCAGTGATCCGGGGTCCTACAATGAGCAGTTCTTC. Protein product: CASSDPGSYNEQFF.

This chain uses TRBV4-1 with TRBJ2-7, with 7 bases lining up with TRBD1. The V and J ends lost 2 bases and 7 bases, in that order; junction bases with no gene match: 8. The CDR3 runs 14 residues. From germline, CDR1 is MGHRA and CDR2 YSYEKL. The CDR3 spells CASSQLKGAREQYF. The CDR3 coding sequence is TGCGCCAGCAGCCAATTGAAGGGGGCGCGTGAGCAGTACTTC.

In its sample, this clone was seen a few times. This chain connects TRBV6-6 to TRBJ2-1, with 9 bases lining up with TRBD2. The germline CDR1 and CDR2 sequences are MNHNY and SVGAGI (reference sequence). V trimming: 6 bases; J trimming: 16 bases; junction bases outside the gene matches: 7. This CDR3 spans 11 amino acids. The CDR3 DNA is TGTGCCAGCAGCCATAGCGGGAGCCCATTCTTC. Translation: CASSHSGSPFF.